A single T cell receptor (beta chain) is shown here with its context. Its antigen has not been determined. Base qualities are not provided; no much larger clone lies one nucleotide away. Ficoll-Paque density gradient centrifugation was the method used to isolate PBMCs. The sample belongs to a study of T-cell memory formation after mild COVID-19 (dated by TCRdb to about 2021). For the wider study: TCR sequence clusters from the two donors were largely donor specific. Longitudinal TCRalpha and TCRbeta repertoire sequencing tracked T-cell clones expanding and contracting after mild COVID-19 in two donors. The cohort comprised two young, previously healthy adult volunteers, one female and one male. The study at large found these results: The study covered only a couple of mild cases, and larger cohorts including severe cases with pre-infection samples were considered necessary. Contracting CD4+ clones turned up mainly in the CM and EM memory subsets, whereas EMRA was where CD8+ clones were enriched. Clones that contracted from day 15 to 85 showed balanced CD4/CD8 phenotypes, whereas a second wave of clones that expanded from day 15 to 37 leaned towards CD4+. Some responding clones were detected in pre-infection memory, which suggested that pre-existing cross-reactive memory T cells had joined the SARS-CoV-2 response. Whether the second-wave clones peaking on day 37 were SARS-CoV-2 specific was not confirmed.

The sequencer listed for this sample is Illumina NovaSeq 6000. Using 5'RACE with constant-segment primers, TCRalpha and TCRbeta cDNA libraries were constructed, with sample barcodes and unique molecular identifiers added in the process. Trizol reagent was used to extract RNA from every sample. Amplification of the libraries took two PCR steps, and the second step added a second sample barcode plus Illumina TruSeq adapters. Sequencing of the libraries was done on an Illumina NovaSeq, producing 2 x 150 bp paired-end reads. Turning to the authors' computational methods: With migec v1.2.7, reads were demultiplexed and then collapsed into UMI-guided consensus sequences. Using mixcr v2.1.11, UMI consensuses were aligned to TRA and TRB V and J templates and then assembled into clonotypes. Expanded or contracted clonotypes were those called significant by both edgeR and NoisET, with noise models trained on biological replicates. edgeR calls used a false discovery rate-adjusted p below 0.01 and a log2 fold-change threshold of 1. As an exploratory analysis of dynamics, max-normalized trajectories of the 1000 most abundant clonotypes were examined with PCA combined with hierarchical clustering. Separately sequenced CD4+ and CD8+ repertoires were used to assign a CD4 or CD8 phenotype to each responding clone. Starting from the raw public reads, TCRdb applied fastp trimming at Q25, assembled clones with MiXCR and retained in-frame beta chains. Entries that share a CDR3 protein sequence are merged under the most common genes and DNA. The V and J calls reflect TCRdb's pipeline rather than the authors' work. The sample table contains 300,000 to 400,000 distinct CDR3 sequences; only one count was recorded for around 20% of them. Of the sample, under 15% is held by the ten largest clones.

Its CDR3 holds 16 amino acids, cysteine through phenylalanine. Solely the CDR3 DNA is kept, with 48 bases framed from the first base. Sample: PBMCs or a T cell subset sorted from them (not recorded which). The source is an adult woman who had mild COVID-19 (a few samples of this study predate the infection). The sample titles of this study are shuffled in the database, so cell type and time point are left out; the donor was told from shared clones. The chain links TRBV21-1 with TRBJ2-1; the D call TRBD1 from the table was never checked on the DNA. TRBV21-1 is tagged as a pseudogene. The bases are TGTGCCAGCAGCAAAAAGAGGGGCAAACTAGGAAATGAGCAGTTCTTC. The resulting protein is CASSKKRGKLGNEQFF.